The sequence of this TCR beta chain was determined in a study of early stage breast cancer tumors. Across the study: About 70% of the 16 invasive tumors were ER+, PR+ and HER2-. Study-wide points: In most of the 16 patients, blood comparison separated tumor from normal breast.

Note on this clone: Its cognate antigen is unknown.

Clones were sequenced by immunoSEQ multiplex PCR, and TCRdb holds only the in-frame ones, with some missing. The sample yields tens of thousands of clones, about 83% seen once. Sequencing was done on a sample of blood. The TCR comes from a person aged 45-65 years with breast cancer.

CDR3 DNA sequence: TGTGCCAGCAGTACCGGCGAGGGGGACACTGAAGCTTTCTTT. It specifies CASSTGEGDTEAFF. The V and J genes are TRBV28 and TRBJ1-1, with a tentative D call TRBD1 (6 bases). Germline CDR1 MDHEN, CDR2 SYDVKM. The CDR3 is made up of 14 amino acids. Trimming shortened V by 5 bases and J by 3 bases, and 13 bases separated the two germline ends. The full variable domain, its missing parts supplied by reference TRBV28 and TRBJ1-1, is DVKVTQSSRYLVKRTGEKVFLECVQDMDHENMFWYRQDPGLGLRLIYFSYDVKMKEKGDIPEGYSVSREKKERFSLILESASTNQTSMYLCASSTGEGDTEAFFGQGTRLTVV.